This entry lists 14 T cell receptor beta chains sequenced from one sample in a study of T cell responses to AZD1222 COVID-19 vaccine. Only in-frame clones appear in the TCRdb table, and some are missing; sequencing was by immunoSEQ multiplex PCR. Of over 100,000 clones in the sample, under 95% were seen once. The starting material was peripheral blood, obtained 28 days after the second AZD1222 dose. These receptors came from an adult who received the AZD1222 COVID-19 vaccine.

The chain joins TRBV18 to TRBJ1-1, with D possibly being TRBD1 (6 bases). Germline V CDR1 and CDR2: KGHSH, LQKENI. Trimming removed 6 bases from V and 4 bases from J, with 15 bases in between. This CDR3 spans 14 amino acids. CDR3 in amino acids: CASSRDRTSTEAFF. In DNA, the CDR3 is TGTGCCAGCTCCCGAGACAGGACCTCCACTGAAGCTTTCTTT.

This clone was seen only once. Written as DNA, the CDR3 is TGTGCCAGCACATGGGACAGGGGATCAGCTTTCTTT. Protein sequence: CASTWDRGSAFF. The chain couples TRBV2 to TRBJ1-1; 10 bases are shared with TRBD1. Per germline, CDR1 SNHLY and CDR2 FYNNEI. V trimming: 7 bases; J trimming: 10 bases; junction bases outside the gene matches: 6. CDR3 length: 12 residues. Full variable domain (rest looked up from reference TRBV2 and TRBJ1-1): EPEVTQTPSHQVTQMGQEVILRCVPISNHLYFYWYRQILGQKVEFLVSFYNNEISEKSEIFDDQFSVERPDGSNFTLKIRSTKLEDSAMYFCASTWDRGSAFFGQGTRLTVV.

This clone was seen only a few times. The chain couples TRBV5-1 to TRBJ2-3; possible D gene TRBD2, 6 bases. The V gene lost 0 bases and the J gene lost 0 bases, with 11 bases spanning the gap. The CDR3 totals 16 residues. Germline V gene sequence: CDR1 SGHRS, CDR2 YFSETQ. CDR3 sequence: CASSLATSLSTDTQYF. For the CDR3, the DNA is TGCGCCAGCAGCTTGGCCACTAGCCTCAGCACAGATACGCAGTATTTT.

The chain uses TRBV28 and TRBJ2-7, with D possibly being TRBD1 (5 bases). Germline lookup yields CDR1 MDHEN and CDR2 SYDVKM. The CDR3 spans 13 residues. The germline V and J ends were trimmed by 7 bases and 0 bases, with 10 bases remaining between them. The CDR3 DNA reads TGTGCCAGCACCCTGGACATCTCCTACGAGCAGTACTTC. Translated, it gives CASTLDISYEQYF.

The V and J genes are TRBV5-1 and TRBJ2-3; TRBD1 matches at 7 bases. The CDR3 covers 13 residues. CDR1 is SGHRS, CDR2 YFSETQ, per germline. V lost 0 bases, J lost 8 bases, and 3 bases stayed unmatched. CDR3 nucleotides: TGCGCCAGCAGCTTGGCAGGGGGACGTACGCAGTATTTT. As protein: CASSLAGGRTQYF.

As DNA, the CDR3 is TGTGCCACCAGTGATCTGGCCGGGCCCACCACGGATTCACCCCTCCACTTT. The encoded protein is CATSDLAGPTTDSPLHF. This chain joins TRBV24-1 and TRBJ1-6; D call uncertain. Germline CDR1 is KGHDR and CDR2 is SFDVKD. The CDR3 extends over 17 amino acids. Trimming left V 3 bases short and J 8 bases short, with 19 bases between.

The V gene is TRBV19, the J gene TRBJ2-7, with a tentative D call TRBD2 (6 bases). Trimming took 0 bases from V and 5 from J, leaving 17 bases between them. The CDR3 sequence is 16 residues long. CDR1 and CDR2 from the germline V gene are LNHDA and SQIVND (reference sequence). CDR3 region: CASSIDYSRGIHEQYF. CDR3 DNA: TGTGCCAGTAGTATAGATTATTCGCGGGGTATCCACGAGCAGTACTTC.

The V and J genes are TRBV5-1 and TRBJ2-7; D is possibly TRBD1 (6 bases). The CDR3 runs to 15 residues. Looked up from germline, CDR1 is SGHRS and CDR2 is YFSETQ. V gave up 0 bases and J gave up 2 bases, with 12 bases separating them. The CDR3 DNA follows: TGCGCCAGCAGCTTGGGGGGACACGAAACCTACGAGCAGTACTTC. It codes for CASSLGGHETYEQYF. The full variable domain, its missing parts supplied by reference TRBV5-1 and TRBJ2-7, is KAGVTQTPRYLIKTRGQQVTLSCSPISGHRSVSWYQQTPGQGLQFLFEYFSETQRNKGNFPGRFSGRQFSNSRSEMNVSTLELGDSALYLCASSLGGHETYEQYFGPGTRLTVT.

The rearrangement links TRBV13 to TRBJ2-7; 7 bases line up with TRBD2. This CDR3 is 16 amino acids long. Germline CDR1 and CDR2: PRHDT and FYEKMQ (reference sequence). Trimming at V came to 5 bases and at J to 2 bases, leaving 12 bases not matched to a gene. The CDR3 region is CASSPGGGVIPYEQYF. CDR3 nucleotide sequence: TGTGCCAGCAGCCCAGGCGGGGGAGTGATCCCCTACGAGCAGTACTTC.

The chain joins TRBV20-1 to TRBJ1-2; 7 bases align to TRBD1. This CDR3 comprises 16 residues. Germline V lookup: CDR1 DFQATT, CDR2 SNEGSKA (reference sequence). V lost 3 bases and J lost 9; bases outside the gene matches: 19. The CDR3 loop reads CSASLQGGPVEKSYTF. For the CDR3, the DNA is TGCAGTGCTAGTCTGCAGGGGGGCCCGGTCGAAAAGAGCTACACCTTC.

The rearrangement joins TRBV10-3 to TRBJ1-1, with 8 bases identical to TRBD1. J was trimmed by 3 bases and V by 10 bases; bases with no gene match: 10. Germline values: CDR1 ENHRY, CDR2 SYGVKD. The CDR3 is made up of 14 amino acids. CDR3 bases: TGTGCCACGGAAGCAGGGGGCGCGGACACTGAAGCTTTCTTT. It is translated as CATEAGGADTEAFF.

To note about this clone: Other DNA sequences in this specimen translate into the identical CDR3. The rearrangement links TRBV18 to TRBJ2-5; D uncertain. Germline CDR1 is KGHSH and CDR2 is LQKENI. CDR3 size: 11 residues. Trimming took 4 bases from V and 2 from J, leaving 2 bases between them. The CDR3 spells CASSLQETQYF. CDR3 DNA: TGTGCCAGCTCACTGCAAGAGACCCAGTACTTC.

This chain joins TRBV9 and TRBJ1-2, with a tentative D call TRBD1 (5 bases). Germline loops: CDR1 SGDLS, CDR2 YYNGEE. This CDR3 is built from 17 residues. V lost 2 bases and J lost 5, with 22 bases in between. The CDR3 DNA is TGTGCCAGCAGCGTGGGGGGGAGCCTGGATCCCATTTATGGCTACACCTTC. Translated: CASSVGGSLDPIYGYTF.

The V call is TRBV28, the J call TRBJ2-5; D may be TRBD1 (5 bases). Trimming stripped 5 bases from V and 5 bases from J, with 15 bases between. The CDR3 extends over 14 amino acids. The germline CDR1 and CDR2 sequences are MDHEN and SYDVKM. Here the CDR3 DNA reads TGTGCCAGCAGTACCTCAGGGCCCGGGGAGACCCAGTACTTC. Protein product: CASSTSGPGETQYF.